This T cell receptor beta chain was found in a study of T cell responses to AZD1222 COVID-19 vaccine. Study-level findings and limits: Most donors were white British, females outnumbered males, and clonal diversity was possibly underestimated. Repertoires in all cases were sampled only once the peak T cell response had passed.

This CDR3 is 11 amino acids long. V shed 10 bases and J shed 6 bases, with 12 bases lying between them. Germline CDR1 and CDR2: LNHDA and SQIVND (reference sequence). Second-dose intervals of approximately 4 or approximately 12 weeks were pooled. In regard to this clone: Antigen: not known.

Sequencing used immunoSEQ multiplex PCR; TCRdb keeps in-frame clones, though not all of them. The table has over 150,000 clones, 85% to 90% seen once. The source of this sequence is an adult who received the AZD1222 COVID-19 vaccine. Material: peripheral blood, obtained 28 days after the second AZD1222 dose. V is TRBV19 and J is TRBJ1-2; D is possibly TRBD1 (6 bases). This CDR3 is CAILQGNGYTF. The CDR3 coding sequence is TGTGCCATCCTACAGGGAAATGGCTACACCTTC.